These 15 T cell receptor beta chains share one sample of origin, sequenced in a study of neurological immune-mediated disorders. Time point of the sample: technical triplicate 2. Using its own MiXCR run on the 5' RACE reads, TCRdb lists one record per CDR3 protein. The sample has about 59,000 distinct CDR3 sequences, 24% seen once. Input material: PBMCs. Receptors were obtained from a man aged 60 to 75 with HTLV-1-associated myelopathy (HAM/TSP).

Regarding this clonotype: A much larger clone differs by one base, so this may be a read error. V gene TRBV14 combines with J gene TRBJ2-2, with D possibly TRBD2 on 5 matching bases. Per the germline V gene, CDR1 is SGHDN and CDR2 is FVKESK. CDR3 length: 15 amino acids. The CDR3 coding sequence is TGTGTCAACAGCCTAGAGGGCCCTCACACCGGGGAGCTGTTTTTT. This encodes CVNSLEGPHTGELFF.

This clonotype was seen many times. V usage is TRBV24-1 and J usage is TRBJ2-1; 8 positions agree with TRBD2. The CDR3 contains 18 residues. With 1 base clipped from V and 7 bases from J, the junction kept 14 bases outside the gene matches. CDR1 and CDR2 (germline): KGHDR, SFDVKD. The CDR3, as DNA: TGTGCCACCAGTGATTTAGGGGAGGGGCTAGCGGGCCTGAATGAGCAGTTCTTC. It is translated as CATSDLGEGLAGLNEQFF.

For the CDR3, the DNA is TGTGCCAGCAGCCGACTATCCCGAAACGATGAGCAGTTCTTC. This encodes CASSRLSRNDEQFF. This chain joins TRBV11-2 and TRBJ2-1, with D perhaps matching TRBD2 (5 bases). The germline CDR1 and CDR2 sequences are SGHAT and FQNNGV. The CDR3 consists of 14 residues. V lost 5 bases to trimming and J lost 8 bases, with 16 bases between them.

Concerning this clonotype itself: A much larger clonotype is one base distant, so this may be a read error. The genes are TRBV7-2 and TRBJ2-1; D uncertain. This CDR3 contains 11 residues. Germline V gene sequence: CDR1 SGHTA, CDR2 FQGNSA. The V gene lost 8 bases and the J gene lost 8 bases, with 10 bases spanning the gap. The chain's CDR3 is CASALSHEQFF. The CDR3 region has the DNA TGTGCCAGCGCCCTTAGCCATGAGCAGTTCTTC. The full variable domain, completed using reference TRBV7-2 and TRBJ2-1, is GAGVSQSPSNKVTEKGKDVELRCDPISGHTALYWYRQSLGQGLEFLIYFQGNSAPDKSGLPSDRFSAERTGGSVSTLTIQRTQQEDSAVYLCASALSHEQFFGPGTRLTVL.

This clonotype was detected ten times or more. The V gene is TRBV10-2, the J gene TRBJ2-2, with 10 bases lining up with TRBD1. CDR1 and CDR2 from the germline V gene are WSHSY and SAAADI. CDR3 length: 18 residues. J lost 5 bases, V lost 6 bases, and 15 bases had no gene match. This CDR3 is CASRRWTGGSGLTGELFF. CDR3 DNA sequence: TGCGCCAGCAGAAGGTGGACAGGGGGATCGGGGTTGACCGGGGAGCTGTTTTTT.

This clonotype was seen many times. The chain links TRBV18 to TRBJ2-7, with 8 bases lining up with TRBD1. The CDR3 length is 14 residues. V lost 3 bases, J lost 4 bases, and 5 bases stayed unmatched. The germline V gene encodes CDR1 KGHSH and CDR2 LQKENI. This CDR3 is CASSPRTGQYEQYF. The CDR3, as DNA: TGTGCCAGCTCACCCAGGACAGGGCAGTACGAGCAGTACTTC.

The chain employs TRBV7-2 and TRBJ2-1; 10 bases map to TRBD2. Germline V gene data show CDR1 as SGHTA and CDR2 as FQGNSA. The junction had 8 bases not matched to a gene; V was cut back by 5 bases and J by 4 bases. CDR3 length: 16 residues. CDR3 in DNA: TGTGCCAGCAGCGAGCGACTAGCGGGCGCATACAATGAGCAGTTCTTC. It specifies CASSERLAGAYNEQFF.

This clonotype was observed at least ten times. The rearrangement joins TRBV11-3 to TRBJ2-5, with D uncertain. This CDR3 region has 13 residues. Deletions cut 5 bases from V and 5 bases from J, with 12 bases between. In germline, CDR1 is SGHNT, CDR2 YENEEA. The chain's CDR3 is CASSTSNGETQYF. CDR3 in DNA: TGTGCCAGCAGCACCTCAAACGGGGAGACCCAGTACTTC.

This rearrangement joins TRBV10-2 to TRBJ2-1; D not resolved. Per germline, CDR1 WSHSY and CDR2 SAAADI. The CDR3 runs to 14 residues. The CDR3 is CTNKGPSSYNEQFF. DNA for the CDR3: TGCACCAACAAAGGCCCCTCCTCCTACAATGAGCAGTTCTTC.

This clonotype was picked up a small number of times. The CDR3 nucleotides are TGTGCCAGCAGCCTCCGGTCGGAAACTGAAGCTTTCTTT. This translates into CASSLRSETEAFF. The chain has TRBV6-6 and TRBJ1-1, with no clear D. The V gene's germline CDR1 is MNHNY and CDR2 SVGAGI (reference sequence). Trimming took off 6 bases at V and 5 bases at J, with 13 bases between the two ends. CDR3 size: 13 residues.

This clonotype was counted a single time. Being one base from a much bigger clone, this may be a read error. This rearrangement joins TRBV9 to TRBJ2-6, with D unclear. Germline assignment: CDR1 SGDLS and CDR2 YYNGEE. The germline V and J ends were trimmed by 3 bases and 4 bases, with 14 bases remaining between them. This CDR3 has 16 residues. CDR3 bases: TGTGCCAGCAGCGCGACCCCCCAGGACGGGGCCAACGTCCTGACTTTC. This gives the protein CASSATPQDGANVLTF. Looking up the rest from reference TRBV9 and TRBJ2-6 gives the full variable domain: DSGVTQTPKHLITATGQRVTLRCSPRSGDLSVYWYQQSLDQGLQFLIQYYNGEERAKGNILERFSAQQFPDLHSELNLSSLELGDSALYFCASSATPQDGANVLTFGAGSRLTVL.

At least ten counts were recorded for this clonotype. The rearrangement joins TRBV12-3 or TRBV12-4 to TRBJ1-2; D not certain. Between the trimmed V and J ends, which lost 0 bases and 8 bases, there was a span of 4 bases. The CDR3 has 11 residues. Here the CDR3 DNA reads TGTGCCAGCAGTTTAGCCCAAGGCTACACCTTC. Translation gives CASSLAQGYTF.

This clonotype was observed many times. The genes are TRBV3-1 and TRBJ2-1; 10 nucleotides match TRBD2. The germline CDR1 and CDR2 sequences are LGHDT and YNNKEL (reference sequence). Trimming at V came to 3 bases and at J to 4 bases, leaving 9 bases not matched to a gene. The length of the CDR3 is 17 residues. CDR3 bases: TGTGCCAGCAGCCAGACTAGCGGGCTCCTTATATACAATGAGCAGTTCTTC. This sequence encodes CASSQTSGLLIYNEQFF.

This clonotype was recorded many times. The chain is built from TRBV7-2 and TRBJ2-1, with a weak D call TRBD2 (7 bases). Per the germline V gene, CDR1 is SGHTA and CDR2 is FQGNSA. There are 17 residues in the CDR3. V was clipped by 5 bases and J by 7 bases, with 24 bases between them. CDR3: CASSPFVGGRAQNEQFF. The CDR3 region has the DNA TGTGCCAGCAGCCCCTTTGTAGGGGGGAGGGCCCAGAATGAGCAGTTCTTC.

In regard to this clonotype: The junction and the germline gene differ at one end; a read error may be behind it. The CDR3 spells CASSRVVTHGSGDKQYF. The CDR3 region has the DNA TGTGCCAGCAGCCGAGTAGTAACACATGGGTCGGGGGATAAGCAGTATTTT. V gene TRBV7-2 combines with J gene TRBJ2-3; weak D call: TRBD2 (6 bases). CDR1 and CDR2 (germline): SGHTA, FQGNSA. This CDR3 is built from 17 residues.